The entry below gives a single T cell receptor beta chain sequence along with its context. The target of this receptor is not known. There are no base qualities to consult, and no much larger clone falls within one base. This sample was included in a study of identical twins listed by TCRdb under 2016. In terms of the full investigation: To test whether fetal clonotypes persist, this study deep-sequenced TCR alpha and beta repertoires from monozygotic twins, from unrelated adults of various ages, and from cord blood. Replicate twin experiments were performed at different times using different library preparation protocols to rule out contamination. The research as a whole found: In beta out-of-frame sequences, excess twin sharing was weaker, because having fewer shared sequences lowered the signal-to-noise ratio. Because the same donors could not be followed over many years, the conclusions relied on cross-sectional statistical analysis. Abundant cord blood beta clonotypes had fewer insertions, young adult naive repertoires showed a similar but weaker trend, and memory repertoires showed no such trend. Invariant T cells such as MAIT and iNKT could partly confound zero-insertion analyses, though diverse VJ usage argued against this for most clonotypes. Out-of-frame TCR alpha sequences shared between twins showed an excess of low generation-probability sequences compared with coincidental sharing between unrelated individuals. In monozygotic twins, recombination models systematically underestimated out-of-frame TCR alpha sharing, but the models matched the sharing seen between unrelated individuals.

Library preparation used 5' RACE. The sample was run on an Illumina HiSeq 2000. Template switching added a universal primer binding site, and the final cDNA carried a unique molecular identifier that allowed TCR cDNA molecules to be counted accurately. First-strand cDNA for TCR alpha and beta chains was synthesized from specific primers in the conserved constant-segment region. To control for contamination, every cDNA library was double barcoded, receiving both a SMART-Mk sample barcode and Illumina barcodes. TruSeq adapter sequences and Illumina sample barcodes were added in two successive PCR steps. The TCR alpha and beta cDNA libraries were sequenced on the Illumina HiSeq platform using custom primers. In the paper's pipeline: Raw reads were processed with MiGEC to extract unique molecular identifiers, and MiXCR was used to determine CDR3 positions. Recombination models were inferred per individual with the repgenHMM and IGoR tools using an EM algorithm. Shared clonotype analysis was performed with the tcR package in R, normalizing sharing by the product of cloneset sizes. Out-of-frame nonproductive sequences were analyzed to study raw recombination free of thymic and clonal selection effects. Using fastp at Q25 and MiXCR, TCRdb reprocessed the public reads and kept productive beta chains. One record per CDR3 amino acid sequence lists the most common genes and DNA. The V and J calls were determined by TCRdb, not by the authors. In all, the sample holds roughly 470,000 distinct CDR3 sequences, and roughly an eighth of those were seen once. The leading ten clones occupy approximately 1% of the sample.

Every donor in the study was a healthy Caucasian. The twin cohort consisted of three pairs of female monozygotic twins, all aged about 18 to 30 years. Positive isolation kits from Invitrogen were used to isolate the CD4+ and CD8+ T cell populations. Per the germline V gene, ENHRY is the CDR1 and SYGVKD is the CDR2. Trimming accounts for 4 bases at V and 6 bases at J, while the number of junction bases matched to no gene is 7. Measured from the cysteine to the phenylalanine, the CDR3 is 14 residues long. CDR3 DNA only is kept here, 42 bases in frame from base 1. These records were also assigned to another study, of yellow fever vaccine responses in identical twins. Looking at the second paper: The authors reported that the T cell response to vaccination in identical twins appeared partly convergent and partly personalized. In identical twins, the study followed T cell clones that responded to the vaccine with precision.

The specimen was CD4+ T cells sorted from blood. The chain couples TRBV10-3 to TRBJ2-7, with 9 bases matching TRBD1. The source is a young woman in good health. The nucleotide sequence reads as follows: TGTGCCATCAGTGGCCGGGACAGGGTGGGCGAGCAGTACTTC. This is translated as CAISGRDRVGEQYF.